Each of the 22 T cell receptor beta chains below was sequenced from the same sample in a study of beta chain features in type 1 diabetes. Overall study findings and caveats: Type 1 diabetes patients had TCRB CDR3s that were shorter (moderately but significantly so) in all four CD4+ subsets.

Antigens of these TCRs are unknown. The whole isolated RNA underwent reverse transcription, so sequencing captured expressed TCRB transcripts. Data came from immunoSEQ multiplex PCR; TCRdb stores just in-frame clones and leaves some out. The sample records 640,000 or so clones, around an eighth being singletons. The specimen was naive CD4+ T cells from blood. These TCRs come from a man younger than 30 with type 1 diabetes.

The J gene is TRBJ2-7, the V gene TRBV15; D might be TRBD1 (5 bases). Germline loops: CDR1 LNHNV, CDR2 YYDKDF (reference sequence). V gave up 5 bases and J gave up 1 base, with 15 bases separating them. The CDR3 covers 15 residues. The CDR3 sequence: CATSAGVGVSYEQYF. DNA for the CDR3: TGTGCCACCAGCGCTGGAGTAGGGGTTTCCTACGAGCAGTACTTC.

The chain is built from TRBV30 and TRBJ1-6; D is possibly TRBD1 (6 bases). Deletions cut 0 bases from V and 10 bases from J, with 13 bases between. Germline CDR1 is GTSNPN and CDR2 is SVGIG (reference sequence). CDR3 length equals 14 residues. The chain's CDR3 is CAWSVLGGESPLHF. CDR3 DNA: TGTGCCTGGAGTGTACTTGGGGGCGAGTCACCCCTCCACTTT.

As DNA, the CDR3 is TGTGCCAGCAGCAATGGACAGGGGGCTACCGGAAACACCATATATTTT. Protein sequence: CASSNGQGATGNTIYF. This chain joins TRBV6-6 and TRBJ1-3, with 11 nucleotides matching TRBD1. The CDR3 sequence is 16 residues long. CDR1 MNHNY and CDR2 SVGAGI come from the germline V gene (reference sequence). The V gene end was trimmed by 6 bases and the J gene end by 4 bases; junction bases not matched to a gene: 8.

This clone came up a few times. As DNA, the CDR3 is TGTGCCAGCAGCTTATCGGGTGGCTACACCTTC. It yields the protein CASSLSGGYTF. This rearrangement joins TRBV7-2 to TRBJ1-2; D unresolved. The CDR3 extends over 11 amino acids. CDR1 is SGHTA, CDR2 FQGNSA, per germline. V was pared by 2 bases and J by 7 bases, with 5 bases between.

This clone has a handful of counts. This chain uses TRBV6-5 with TRBJ2-2; D call uncertain. This CDR3 spans 12 amino acids. CDR1 MNHEY and CDR2 SVGAGI come from the germline V gene. The V and J ends lost 0 bases and 7 bases respectively, with 3 bases between them. The CDR3 sequence: CASSYSDGELFF. The CDR3 DNA reads as TGTGCCAGCAGTTACTCGGACGGGGAGCTGTTTTTT.

This clone was detected a few times. The chain is built from TRBV6-5 and TRBJ2-7; 8 nucleotides align to TRBD1. The CDR3 loop spans 16 amino acids. The J segment lost 2 bases and the V segment lost 0 bases, leaving 6 bases of the junction unmatched. The V gene's germline CDR1 is MNHEY and CDR2 SVGAGI. CDR3: CASSYSWTGRTYEQYF. In DNA, the CDR3 is TGTGCCAGCAGTTACTCCTGGACAGGGCGCACCTACGAGCAGTACTTC.

This clone was detected only a few times. The genes are TRBV27 and TRBJ2-3; TRBD1 agrees at 7 bases. The CDR3 consists of 13 residues. Germline CDR1 reads MNHEY; CDR2 reads SMNVEV (reference sequence). The J segment lost 11 bases and the V segment lost 6 bases, leaving 11 bases of the junction unmatched. CDR3 sequence (DNA): TGTGCCAGCAGCCTGGGGACAGCCGGTGGGCAGTATTTT. It yields the protein CASSLGTAGGQYF.

The chain couples TRBV28 to TRBJ1-1; the D gene is possibly TRBD1 (5 bases). The V gene lost 6 bases and the J gene lost 11 bases, with 22 bases spanning the gap. The germline gives CDR1 MDHEN, CDR2 SYDVKM. This CDR3 spans 14 amino acids. The CDR3: CASSLLTTRDSAFF. Written as DNA, the CDR3 is TGTGCCAGCAGCCTATTGACCACCAGGGACTCGGCTTTCTTT.

V and J are TRBV19 and TRBJ1-5; no reliable D call. CDR1 is LNHDA, CDR2 SQIVND, per germline (reference sequence). Trimming took off 4 bases at V and 5 bases at J, with 6 bases between the two ends. The CDR3 is 12 amino acids. The CDR3 protein is CASSKQDQPQHF. The DNA for the CDR3 is TGTGCCAGTAGTAAGCAGGATCAGCCCCAGCATTTT. The variable domain in full, completed from reference TRBV19 and TRBJ1-5, reads DGGITQSPKYLFRKEGQNVTLSCEQNLNHDAMYWYRQDPGQGLRLIYYSQIVNDFQKGDIAEGYSVSREKKESFPLTVTSAQKNPTAFYLCASSKQDQPQHFGDGTRLSIL.

This clone was detected only a few times. This chain links TRBV5-1 with TRBJ2-1, with TRBD2 matching over 7 bases. The germline CDR1 and CDR2 sequences are SGHRS and YFSETQ. V was pared by 0 bases and J by 2 bases, with 11 bases of the junction left unmatched. CDR3 size: 18 residues. The CDR3 spells CASSLAGVAGIPYNEQFF. In DNA form, the CDR3 reads TGCGCCAGCAGCTTGGCGGGGGTAGCGGGTATACCCTACAATGAGCAGTTCTTC. Together with reference TRBV5-1 and TRBJ2-1, the CDR3 gives the full variable domain: KAGVTQTPRYLIKTRGQQVTLSCSPISGHRSVSWYQQTPGQGLQFLFEYFSETQRNKGNFPGRFSGRQFSNSRSEMNVSTLELGDSALYLCASSLAGVAGIPYNEQFFGPGTRLTVL.

This chain joins TRBV30 and TRBJ2-3; D might be TRBD1 or TRBD2, each matching 6 bases. The germline gives CDR1 GTSNPN, CDR2 SVGIG (reference sequence). The CDR3 extends over 15 amino acids. V shed 0 bases and J shed 3 bases, with 13 bases lying between them. CDR3 sequence (DNA): TGTGCCTGGAGTGTCGAAACAGGGAGGACAGATACGCAGTATTTT. Translation gives CAWSVETGRTDTQYF.

This clone has more than one count but fewer than ten. The same CDR3 is also encoded by other DNA sequences in this sample. CDR3 DNA: TGCAGCGTCGGGTCTTCCTACGAGCAGTACTTC. Its protein is CSVGSSYEQYF. This chain links TRBV29-1 with TRBJ2-7; D is unclear. V was shortened by 6 bases and J by 1 base, with 7 bases between the two germline ends. The CDR3 totals 11 residues. The V gene's germline CDR1 is SQVTM and CDR2 ANQGSEA.

The V gene is TRBV30, the J gene TRBJ2-2, with TRBD2 matching over 9 bases. This CDR3 has 15 amino acids. J gave up 6 bases and V 1 base, and 6 bases lay outside the gene matches. CDR1 and CDR2 from the germline V gene are GTSNPN and SVGIG (reference sequence). The CDR3 loop reads CAWSALAGRSGELFF. The CDR3 nucleotides read TGTGCCTGGAGTGCCCTAGCGGGACGGTCCGGGGAGCTGTTTTTT.

This clone was observed a few times. The chain links TRBV30 to TRBJ1-2; 7 bases match TRBD1. The ends lost 1 base at V and 3 bases at J; junction bases unmatched: 5. CDR3 size: 14 residues. Per the germline V gene, CDR1 is GTSNPN and CDR2 is SVGIG (reference sequence). The CDR3 nucleotides read TGTGCCTGGAGTGCCCATACAGGGGACTATGGCTACACCTTC. This translates into CAWSAHTGDYGYTF.

This chain connects TRBV30 to TRBJ1-3; 7 bases match TRBD1. Germline assignment: CDR1 GTSNPN and CDR2 SVGIG (reference sequence). V dropped 1 base and J dropped 0; count of bases not matched to a gene: 3. There are 15 residues in the CDR3. CDR3 amino acids: CAWSGRTGSGNTIYF. Written as DNA, the CDR3 is TGTGCCTGGAGTGGTCGGACAGGCTCTGGAAACACCATATATTTT. Combining the CDR3 with reference TRBV30 and TRBJ1-3 gives the whole variable domain SQTIHQWPATLVQPVGSPLSLECTVEGTSNPNLYWYRQAAGRGLQLLFYSVGIGQISSEVPQNLSASRPQDRQFILSSKKLLLSDSGFYLCAWSGRTGSGNTIYFGEGSWLTVV.

The genes are TRBV2 and TRBJ1-5; D gene unclear. The germline gives CDR1 SNHLY, CDR2 FYNNEI. The CDR3 sequence is 12 residues long. V dropped 7 bases and J dropped 5 bases, with 9 bases sitting between them. The CDR3 sequence is CASTYHDQPQHF. The CDR3 nucleotides are TGTGCCAGCACCTACCATGATCAGCCCCAGCATTTT.

This chain links TRBV18 with TRBJ2-1; 8 nucleotides align to TRBD1. The CDR3 totals 16 residues. Trimming removed 5 bases from V and 7 bases from J; junction bases left unmatched: 13. Germline V gene lookup returns CDR1 KGHSH and CDR2 LQKENI. As DNA, the CDR3 is TGTGCCAGCTCAGTACTTCAGGGGGCGCCTGGGAATGAGCAGTTCTTC. It translates to CASSVLQGAPGNEQFF.

J is TRBJ2-2 and V is TRBV5-1; D gene unclear. Germline V CDR1 and CDR2: SGHRS, YFSETQ. This CDR3 has 16 residues. V lost 2 bases and J 0 bases, leaving 11 bases between the germline ends. The CDR3 region has the DNA TGCGCCAGCAGCTTAGATCTACCTGCGAACACCGGGGAGCTGTTTTTT. Translation gives CASSLDLPANTGELFF.

This clone has more than one count but fewer than ten. V gene TRBV9 combines with J gene TRBJ2-1, with TRBD2 as a possible D gene (6 bases). CDR3 length: 19 residues. The V and J ends lost 0 bases and 7 bases respectively, with 26 bases between them. The germline gives CDR1 SGDLS, CDR2 YYNGEE. CDR3 DNA: TGTGCCAGCAGCGTAGAGGTCACTCCCCTGGCGGGACCCATGAATGAGCAGTTCTTC. Translation: CASSVEVTPLAGPMNEQFF.

The gene calls are TRBV9 and TRBJ1-2; tentatively, D is TRBD1 (6 bases). The V end was cut by 0 bases, the J end by 4 bases, with 13 bases between. Germline CDR1 and CDR2: SGDLS and YYNGEE. This CDR3 is 15 amino acids long. CDR3 protein: CASSVGQDTFYGYTF. CDR3 nucleotide sequence: TGTGCCAGCAGCGTAGGACAGGACACTTTCTATGGCTACACCTTC.

The sample holds a few counts of this clone. The chain combines TRBV6-5 with TRBJ2-5; D call uncertain. This CDR3 has 11 residues. The germline gives CDR1 MNHEY, CDR2 SVGAGI. Trimming cost V 4 bases and J 5 bases, with 5 bases left between them. This CDR3 reads CASSFGETQYF. The CDR3 bases are TGTGCCAGCAGTTTTGGTGAGACCCAGTACTTC.

This clone was counted between two and nine times. The CDR3 loop reads CAWSETSDQPQHF. CDR3 in DNA: TGTGCCTGGAGTGAGACTTCCGATCAGCCCCAGCATTTT. The chain carries TRBV30 and TRBJ1-5, with D unclear. The germline V and J ends were trimmed by 1 base and 5 bases, with 9 bases remaining between them. Germline V lookup: CDR1 GTSNPN, CDR2 SVGIG (reference sequence). CDR3 size: 13 residues.